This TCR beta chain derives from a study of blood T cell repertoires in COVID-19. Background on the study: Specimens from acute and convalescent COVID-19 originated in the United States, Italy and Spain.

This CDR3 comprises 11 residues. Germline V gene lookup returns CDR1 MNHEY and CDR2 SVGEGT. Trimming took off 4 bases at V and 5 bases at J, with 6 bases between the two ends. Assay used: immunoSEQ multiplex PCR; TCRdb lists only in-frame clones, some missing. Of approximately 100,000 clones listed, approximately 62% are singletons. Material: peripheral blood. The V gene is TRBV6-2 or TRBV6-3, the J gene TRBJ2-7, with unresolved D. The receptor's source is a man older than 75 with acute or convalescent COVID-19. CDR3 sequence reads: CASSFYHEQYF. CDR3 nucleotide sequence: TGTGCCAGCAGTTTCTATCACGAGCAGTACTTC.